This TCR beta chain was documented in a study of post-analysis software for immune sequencing data (dated by TCRdb to about 2015). Background on the whole study: Disease courses on record covered relapsing-remitting, secondary progressive and progressive-relapsing multiple sclerosis, though some patients had no subtype annotation. The patient repertoires were compared against 11 previously published healthy control repertoires obtained from donors aged roughly 6 to 26 years. A subset of samples was prepared in parallel using single-end sample barcoding, then pooled and co-amplified after Illumina adapter ligation. The paper's findings and limits, for the study overall: Significantly lower normalized Chao1 diversity was found in multiple sclerosis patients than in controls, suggesting substantial peripheral T-cell clonal expansion. The multiple sclerosis patient group was slightly younger than the control group. Strong co-clustering of samples prepared in the same batch was shown by direct clustering with F measure, prompting a batch-effect correction. Significantly higher frequencies in patients than in controls were found for several TRBV segments, including TRBV5-6, TRBV5-1 and TRBV20-1.

The library was obtained by PCR. The instrument was an Illumina HiSeq 2500. To reduce PCR and sequencing biases, unique molecular identifiers were built into the TCR beta cDNA libraries. About 0.5 million cDNA molecules were obtained for every 1 to 10 million input T cells, so each molecule roughly corresponded to one T cell. Patient libraries were prepared and sequenced with the same protocol used for the earlier healthy control dataset. Within a given batch, samples were prepared together, multiplexed and sequenced on the same HiSeq lane. In the source study's methods: Raw barcoded reads were processed with MIGEC, discarding single-read molecular identifier groups before consensus assembly and CDR3 extraction. VDJtools was used for post-analysis of the clonotype tables, with diversity normalized by down-sampling every dataset to the smallest sample size. Repertoire overlap clustering matched CDR3 amino acid but not nucleotide sequences to correct batch-related cross-sample contamination. TCRdb trimmed public reads at Q25 via fastp, called clones via MiXCR and kept in-frame beta chains. When rows share a CDR3 protein, they turn into one entry using the most common DNA and genes. What appears here as the V and J calls and clone size reflects TCRdb's work, not the paper's. This sample lists 650,000 to 900,000 distinct CDR3 sequences; about half were detected once. The top ten clones comprise 4.9% of the sample.

In the case of this clonotype: Its antigen specificity is not known. Base qualities were left out, and no much larger clone turns up one base away.

TCR beta repertoires were profiled from peripheral blood of approximately 13 young patients with multiple sclerosis to demonstrate the VDJtools post-analysis software. Multiple sclerosis patients were children and adolescents aged about 6 to 15 years. From the germline V gene, CDR1 is MGHRA and CDR2 is YSYEKL. Trimming costs V 3 bases and J 10 bases, and their ends lie 13 bases apart. The CDR3 has 13 amino acids, counting the end cysteine and phenylalanine. Only CDR3 DNA is held: 39 bases, read in frame from base 1. The source of this sequence is a girl under 18 with multiple sclerosis. The material sequenced was blood. The chain couples TRBV4-1 to TRBJ2-1; the D segment could be TRBD2, given 5 matching bases. The DNA reads as follows: TGCGCCAGCAGCCACGAACTAGTCCCCGAGCAGTTCTTC. This yields the protein CASSHELVPEQFF.